This TCR beta chain derives from a study of tumor-infiltrating lymphocytes in primary liver carcinoma. The template, roughly 0.45 ug total RNA, yielded TCR beta cDNA made with a constant-region primer. Each TCR beta library was derived from three nested multiplex PCR rounds that employed slightly modified ARM-PCR. The first two PCR rounds, nine to ten cycles each, used TRBV1-TRBV30 forward primers and a C-beta reverse primer. TCRdb re-derived calls from the multiplex PCR reads in MiXCR, one entry per CDR3 protein. This sample has about 130,000 distinct CDR3 sequences, with around 60% found just once. At least ten counts were recorded for this clonotype. CDR3 length: 15 amino acids. J gave up 3 bases and V 8 bases, and 8 bases lay outside the gene matches. CDR1 and CDR2 (germline): MNHEY, SVGAGI. Without any cell sorting, roughly 17-31 mg of bulk tissue yielded co-extracted RNA and DNA.

The sequence was obtained from a woman aged 55-75 years with primary liver carcinoma and hepatitis B virus infection. The sequencing input was liver tumor tissue from sampling region 3. Subset indicated: tumor region T3, left-lateral pole. The chain carries TRBV6-5 and TRBJ2-4, with 9 bases that match TRBD1. CDR3 protein: CASQRVGQGKNIQYF. CDR3 sequence (DNA): TGTGCCAGCCAAAGGGTGGGACAGGGCAAAAACATTCAGTACTTC.